The rows below give T cell receptor beta chains drawn from one sample of a study of T cell responses to AZD1222 COVID-19 vaccine. The table came from immunoSEQ multiplex PCR; TCRdb's copy has only in-frame clones and leaves some out. Here the sample spans over 150,000 clones, more than 70% being singletons. Sequencing was performed on peripheral blood, taken on day 0 of AZD1222 vaccination. The receptor set was obtained from an adult in good health. Each CDR3 is given with its conserved first and last residue. The order of the fields is clone size, D gene, J gene, V gene, CDR3 protein, CDR3 DNA. D genes are given only for firm matches. Not all rows give a size; the values are once, few, many and, for expanded clones, a class.

once,TRBD2,TRBJ2-5,TRBV6-2/TRBV6-3,CASSSSGRETQYF,TGTGCCAGCAGTTCTAGCGGGAGAGAGACCCAGTACTTC
.,TRBD2,TRBJ2-3,TRBV7-2,CASSVGGGRRTDTQYF,TGTGCCAGCAGCGTCGGGGGGGGGCGTCGCACAGATACGCAGTATTTT
.,TRBD1,TRBJ1-5,TRBV28,CASRGQGGNQPQHF,TGTGCCAGCAGGGGACAGGGAGGGAATCAGCCCCAGCATTTT
.,.,TRBJ1-5,TRBV6-2/TRBV6-3,CASSYSNRAQPQHF,TGTGCCAGCAGTTATTCTAACAGAGCTCAGCCCCAGCATTTT
.,.,TRBJ2-7,TRBV6-2/TRBV6-3,CASSIRVYYEQYF,TGTGCCAGCAGCATCAGGGTTTACTACGAGCAGTACTTC
.,.,TRBJ1-1,TRBV10-3,CAISVDSSAEAFF,TGTGCCATCAGTGTTGATTCGTCCGCTGAAGCTTTCTTT
.,.,TRBJ1-2,TRBV9,CASSAGRDPYGYTF,TGTGCCAGCAGCGCAGGACGTGACCCCTATGGCTACACCTTC
once,TRBD2,TRBJ2-2,TRBV7-3,CASSWSGGTGELFF,TGTGCCAGCAGCTGGAGCGGGGGTACCGGGGAGCTGTTTTTT
once,.,TRBJ1-5,TRBV30,CAWSDWQGNQPQHF,TGTGCCTGGAGTGATTGGCAGGGCAATCAGCCCCAGCATTTT
.,.,TRBJ2-3,TRBV5-1,CASSLDRGSRDTQYF,TGCGCCAGCAGCTTGGACCGGGGGAGTAGAGATACGCAGTATTTT
.,TRBD1,TRBJ1-2,TRBV2,CASSLDRDGYTF,TGTGCCAGCAGCCTAGACAGGGATGGCTACACCTTC
.,.,TRBJ1-5,TRBV6-2/TRBV6-3,CASSYWAKGRAYSNQPQHF,TGTGCCAGCAGTTACTGGGCAAAGGGCAGGGCCTATAGCAATCAGCCCCAGCATTTT
.,.,TRBJ1-4,TRBV10-3,CATGEGATNEKLFF,TGTGCCACCGGGGAAGGGGCAACTAATGAAAAACTGTTTTTT
once,.,TRBJ2-7,TRBV19,CASSSSRIMGYEQYF,TGTGCCAGTAGCTCTTCCAGAATTATGGGCTACGAGCAGTACTTC
.,TRBD1,TRBJ1-3,TRBV30,CAWADRARKASGNTIYF,TGTGCCTGGGCCGACAGGGCCCGAAAAGCCTCTGGAAACACCATATATTTT
few,.,TRBJ2-1,TRBV28,CASTGTNQLREQFF,TGTGCCAGCACAGGGACGAACCAACTCCGTGAGCAGTTCTTC
.,TRBD1,TRBJ2-7,TRBV19,CASSTKDRVTYEQYF,TGTGCCAGTAGTACCAAGGACAGGGTGACCTACGAGCAGTACTTC
.,.,TRBJ2-5,TRBV30,CAWSVELGFETQYF,TGTGCCTGGAGTGTAGAACTAGGATTCGAGACCCAGTACTTC
many,.,TRBJ2-2,TRBV7-3,CASSSGTLNTGELFF,TGTGCCAGCAGCTCCGGGACACTGAACACCGGGGAGCTGTTTTTT
.,.,TRBJ1-5,TRBV9,CASSLLGSNQPQHF,TGTGCCAGCAGCCTTTTAGGGAGCAATCAGCCCCAGCATTTT
few,.,TRBJ2-7,TRBV28,CASSQEREQYF,TGTGCCAGCAGTCAAGAGAGGGAGCAGTACTTC
.,TRBD1,TRBJ1-2,TRBV14,CASGQGAFDYGYTF,TGTGCCAGTGGACAGGGGGCCTTCGACTATGGCTACACCTTC
.,TRBD1,TRBJ1-1,TRBV6-5,CASSHQGGEAFF,TGTGCCAGCAGTCACCAAGGGGGCGAAGCTTTCTTT
.,TRBD2,TRBJ2-1,TRBV18,CASSPPSLAAGNEQFF,TGTGCCAGCTCACCACCGTCGCTAGCGGCCGGCAATGAGCAGTTCTTC
.,.,TRBJ2-7,TRBV11-3,CASSPPGGYEQYF,TGTGCCAGCAGCCCCCCCGGGGGCTACGAGCAGTACTTC
.,.,TRBJ1-1,TRBV28,CASSGTATVNTEAFF,TGTGCCAGCAGTGGAACCGCGACGGTAAACACTGAAGCTTTCTTT
once,.,TRBJ1-3,TRBV5-1,CASSLTGYINTIYF,TGCGCCAGCAGCTTGACAGGGTATATAAACACCATATATTTT
once,.,TRBJ1-1,TRBV29-1,CSVQPGHRQLGAFF,TGCAGCGTTCAACCGGGACATAGACAACTAGGAGCTTTCTTT